Sequencing of this TCR beta chain was carried out in a study of early T cells in non-severe SARS-CoV-2 infection. Study-level information: Sequencing input comprised bulk RNA from unsorted whole blood; chain pairing was not available.

The study, taken as a whole, reports: There was a bias toward anti-spike CD8 responses in VDJdb matching, which missed private and CD4 specificities.

V lost 3 bases and J lost 5; bases outside the gene matches: 0. This CDR3 comprises 12 residues. The germline CDR1 and CDR2 sequences are SGHAT and FQNNGV. The library protocol tagged individual cDNA molecules with unique molecular identifiers. TCRdb independently ran MiXCR on the 5' RACE reads; one entry per CDR3 protein. The sample lists about 55,000 distinct CDR3 sequences; under 8.5% were seen once. This clonotype was recorded a few times. Its antigen is still unknown. The sequenced sample consisted of whole blood. This TCR came from an adult who was a healthcare worker with PCR-confirmed SARS-CoV-2 infection or an uninfected control (not recorded which). V usage is TRBV11-2 and J usage is TRBJ2-7; 8 bases line up with TRBD1. The CDR3 DNA follows: TGTGCCAGCAGCTTGGACAGGGACGAGCAGTACTTC. This gives the protein CASSLDRDEQYF.